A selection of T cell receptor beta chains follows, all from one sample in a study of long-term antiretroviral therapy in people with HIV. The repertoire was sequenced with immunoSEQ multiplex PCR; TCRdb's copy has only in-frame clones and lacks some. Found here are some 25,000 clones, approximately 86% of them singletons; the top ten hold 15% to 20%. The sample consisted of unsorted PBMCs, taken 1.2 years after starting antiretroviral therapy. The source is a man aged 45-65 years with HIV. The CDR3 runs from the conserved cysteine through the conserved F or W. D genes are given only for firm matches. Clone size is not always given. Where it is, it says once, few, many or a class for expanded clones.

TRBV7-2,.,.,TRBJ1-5,TGTGCCAGCAGCTTAGCGGCCGTTGGCAATCAGCCCCAGCATTTT,CASSLAAVGNQPQHF
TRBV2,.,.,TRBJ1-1,TGTGCCAGCCGATACACTGAAGCTTTCTTT,CASRYTEAFF
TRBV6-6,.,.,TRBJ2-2,TGTGCCAGCAGTCACTCCTTCCGCACCGGGGAGCTGTTTTTT,CASSHSFRTGELFF
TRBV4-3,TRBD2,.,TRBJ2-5,TGCGCCAGCAGCCAAGATCGGCTAGCGGGGGCAGAGACCCAGTACTTC,CASSQDRLAGAETQYF
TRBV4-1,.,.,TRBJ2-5,TGCGCCAGCAGCCAACCCACTGGCTGGAGTGGAAAAGAGACCCAGTACTTC,CASSQPTGWSGKETQYF
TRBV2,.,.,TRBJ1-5,TGTGCCAGCAGTGAAGGCAGGCTAGAGGCGCCCCAGCATTTT,CASSEGRLEAPQHF
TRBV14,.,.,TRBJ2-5,TGTGCCAGCAGCCAAGAGGTCGGCGTGGAGACCCAGTACTTC,CASSQEVGVETQYF
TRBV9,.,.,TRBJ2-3,TGTGCCAGCAGCGTTATGTGGGAAATTGCAGATACGCAGTATTTT,CASSVMWEIADTQYF
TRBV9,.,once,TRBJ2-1,TGTGCCAGCAGCGTAGGCTCTGGGGGCCGCGACAATGAGCAGTTCTTC,CASSVGSGGRDNEQFF
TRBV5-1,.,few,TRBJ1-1,TGCGCCAGCAGCTATGAGGGGAGATGGACTGAAGCTTTCTTT,CASSYEGRWTEAFF
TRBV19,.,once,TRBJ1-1,TGTGCCAGTAGAGATCCTGGACAGGAAGCTTTCTTT,CASRDPGQEAFF
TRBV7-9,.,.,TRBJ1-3,TGTGCCAGCAGCTTAGTGAGCTGGGGCTCTGGAAACACCATATATTTT,CASSLVSWGSGNTIYF
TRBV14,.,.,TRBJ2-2,TGTGCCAGCAGCCCCCGGGCCGGGGCGGGCACCGGGGAGCTGTTTTTT,CASSPRAGAGTGELFF
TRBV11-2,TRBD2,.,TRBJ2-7,TGTGCCAGCAGCTTAGTTCTGCCCGGACTAGCATCCGAGCAGTACTTC,CASSLVLPGLASEQYF
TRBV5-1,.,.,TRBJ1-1,TGCGCCAGCAGCTTGGTGGCCCGCGGTGACACTGAAGCTTTCTTT,CASSLVARGDTEAFF
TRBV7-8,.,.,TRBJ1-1,TGTGCCAGCAGCTTATTAGGAGGGAGGAGTAGGAACACTGAAGCTTTCTTT,CASSLLGGRSRNTEAFF
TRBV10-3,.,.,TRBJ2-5,TGTGCCATCGGCGGCGGGGTCCAAGAGACCCAGTACTTC,CAIGGGVQETQYF
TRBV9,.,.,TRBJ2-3,TGTGCCAGCAGCGTAGAGAGAGGGTGGGGAATGGATACGCAGTATTTT,CASSVERGWGMDTQYF
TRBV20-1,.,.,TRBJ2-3,TGCAGTGCTAGGGCAGGGGATACGCAGTATTTT,CSARAGDTQYF
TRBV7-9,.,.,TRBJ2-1,TGTGCCAGCAGCTTAGGCGTTTTATTCAATGAGCAGTTCTTC,CASSLGVLFNEQFF
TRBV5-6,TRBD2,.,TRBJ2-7,TGTGCCAGCAGCTTGGCCGGGGGGGGGAACTACGAGCAGTACTTC,CASSLAGGGNYEQYF
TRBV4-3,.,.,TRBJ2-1,TGCGCCAGCAGCCAAGAAGACGAGCTACCGTTCAATGAGCAGTTCTTC,CASSQEDELPFNEQFF
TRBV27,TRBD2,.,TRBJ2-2,TGTGCCAGCAGTCCGGCCGGACTAGCGGGGGCCAACACCGGGGAGCTGTTTTTT,CASSPAGLAGANTGELFF
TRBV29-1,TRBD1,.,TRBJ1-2,TGCAGCGTTGAAGGGCAGGGGGCGTTGTATGGCTACACCTTC,CSVEGQGALYGYTF
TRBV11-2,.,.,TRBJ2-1,TGTGCCAGCAGCGTAGATAGGACTTTCTACAATGAGCAGTTCTTC,CASSVDRTFYNEQFF
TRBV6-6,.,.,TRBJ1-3,TGTGCCAGCAGTTACGGTGGGGACGGAAACACCATATATTTT,CASSYGGDGNTIYF
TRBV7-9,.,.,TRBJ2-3,TGTGCCAGCAGCCCTCGACAGGCCACAGATACGCAGTATTTT,CASSPRQATDTQYF
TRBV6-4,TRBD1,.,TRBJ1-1,TGTGCCAGCAGTGATCGGACAGGGGCGAGGAACACTGAAGCTTTCTTT,CASSDRTGARNTEAFF
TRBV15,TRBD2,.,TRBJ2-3,TGTGCCACCAGCAGAGAACTAGCGGGGGATACGCAGTATTTT,CATSRELAGDTQYF
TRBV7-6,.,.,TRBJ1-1,TGTGCCAGCAGCTTATGGGCAGGGGAGTCCACTGAAGCTTTCTTT,CASSLWAGESTEAFF
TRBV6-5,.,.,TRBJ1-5,TGTGCCAGCAGTTACGCCCGCAATCAGCCCCAGCATTTT,CASSYARNQPQHF
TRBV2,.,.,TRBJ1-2,TGTGCCAGCAGTGTAGGGGGCTATGGCTACACCTTC,CASSVGGYGYTF
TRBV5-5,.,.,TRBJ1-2,TGTGCCAGCAGCTTGTCTGGGTATGGCTACACCTTC,CASSLSGYGYTF
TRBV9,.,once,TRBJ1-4,TGTGCCAGCAGCGTAGCTACAGGGCCGGTCGAAAAACTGTTTTTT,CASSVATGPVEKLFF
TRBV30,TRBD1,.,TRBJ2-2,TGTGCCTGGGCGAGACAGGGGAACACCGGGGAGCTGTTTTTT,CAWARQGNTGELFF
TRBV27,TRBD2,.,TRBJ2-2,TGTGCCAGCAGCTGGGGGGGGTCTGGCGGCGGGGAGCTGTTTTTT,CASSWGGSGGGELFF
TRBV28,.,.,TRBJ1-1,TGTGCCAGCAGTTTTGCCGTAGAAGCTTTCTTT,CASSFAVEAFF
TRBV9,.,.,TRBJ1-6,TGTGCCAGCAGCGGGGACAACTATTCACCCCTCCACTTT,CASSGDNYSPLHF
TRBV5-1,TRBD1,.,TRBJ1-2,TGCGCCAGCAGCCGGACAGGGGGCGCGGACTATGGCTACACCTTC,CASSRTGGADYGYTF
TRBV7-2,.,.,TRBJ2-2,TGTGCCAGCAGCTTAGGAGGCGCGAACACCGGGGAGCTGTTTTTT,CASSLGGANTGELFF
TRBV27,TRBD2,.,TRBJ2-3,TGTGCCAGCACTAAAAGAGTACTAGCGGGGGGCACGAGCACAGATACGCAGTATTTT,CASTKRVLAGGTSTDTQYF
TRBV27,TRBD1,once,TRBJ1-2,TGTGCCAGCAGTAGGGACAGGACTTCTAACTATGGCTACACCTTC,CASSRDRTSNYGYTF
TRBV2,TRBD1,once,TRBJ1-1,TGTGCCAGCAGGTCGACAGGGGGCGGGGGCACTGAAGCTTTCTTT,CASRSTGGGGTEAFF
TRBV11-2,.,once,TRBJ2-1,TGTGCCAGCAGCTTTCAGGGACCCTACAATGAGCAGTTCTTC,CASSFQGPYNEQFF
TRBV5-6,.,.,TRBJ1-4,TGTGCCAGCAGCTCCGACAGCCTTAATGAAAAACTGTTTTTT,CASSSDSLNEKLFF
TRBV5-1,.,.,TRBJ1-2,TGCGCCAGCAGCTTGGATTCCGCGGGTGGATATGGCTACACCTTC,CASSLDSAGGYGYTF
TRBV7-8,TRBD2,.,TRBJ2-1,TGTGCCAGCAGCTTAGCGGTAGCGGGGAGCTCCTACAATGAGCAGTTCTTC,CASSLAVAGSSYNEQFF
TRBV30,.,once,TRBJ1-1,TGTGCCTGGAGTGTAGCCCGAGCAGAAGCTTTCTTT,CAWSVARAEAFF
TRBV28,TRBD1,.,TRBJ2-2,TGTGCCAGCCAGAGGGGGCGACGGGGCACCGGGGAGCTGTTTTTT,CASQRGRRGTGELFF
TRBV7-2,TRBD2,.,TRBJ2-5,TGTGCCAGCAGCTTAGTTGTGGGACTAGCGGGGGAAGAGACCCAGTACTTC,CASSLVVGLAGEETQYF
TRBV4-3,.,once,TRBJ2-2,TGCGCCAGCAGCCCCGGGCTGGGGGGGCGGACCGGGGAGCTGTTTTTT,CASSPGLGGRTGELFF
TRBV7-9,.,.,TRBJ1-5,TGTGCCAGCAGCCATACACGGGGGCCCCAGCATTTT,CASSHTRGPQHF